What follows are 16 T cell receptor beta chains derived from one specimen sequenced in a study of shared clonotypes between healthy human individuals. Profiled with immunoSEQ multiplex PCR; TCRdb holds only in-frame clones, not every one. This table holds roughly 1.4 million clones, 98% found once. Sequenced input: naive CD4+ T cells sorted from blood. The sample's subset: CD45RA+ positively selected. The receptors originated from a man aged 25-45 years in good health.

CDR3 protein: CASSLSGQHPNTEAFF. The CDR3 DNA reads as TGTGCCAGCAGCTTATCGGGACAGCACCCAAACACTGAAGCTTTCTTT. The chain has TRBV11-2 and TRBJ1-1; 7 nucleotides line up with TRBD1. The V and J ends lost 2 bases and 2 bases, in that order; junction bases with no gene match: 8. Germline lookup yields CDR1 SGHAT and CDR2 FQNNGV. CDR3 length: 16 residues.

The chain recombines TRBV5-1 with TRBJ1-4; weak D call: TRBD1 (6 bases). Looked up from germline, CDR1 is SGHRS and CDR2 is YFSETQ. This CDR3 region has 17 residues. Trimming pared 1 base from V and 5 bases from J, leaving 18 bases between. CDR3 sequence reads: CASSLPGPGAFNEKLFF. CDR3 bases: TGCGCCAGCAGCTTGCCTGGTCCGGGGGCTTTCAATGAAAAACTGTTTTTT.

The chain links TRBV11-2 to TRBJ1-3; 7 bases match TRBD1. The germline gives CDR1 SGHAT, CDR2 FQNNGV. This CDR3 contains 17 residues. J was trimmed by 4 bases and V by 2 bases; bases with no gene match: 11. CDR3 nucleotides: TGTGCCAGCAGCTTATGGTCAGGGGGTTACCTCGGAAACACCATATATTTT. Translating gives CASSLWSGGYLGNTIYF.

The V and J genes are TRBV25-1 and TRBJ1-5; 7 bases match TRBD1. The V segment lost 6 bases and the J segment 6 bases; nucleotides outside the gene matches: 11. CDR1 MGHDK and CDR2 SYGVNS come from the germline V gene. The CDR3 is made up of 15 amino acids. The CDR3 DNA follows: TGTGCCAGCAGCCGGGACAGACGGCAGAGTCAGCCCCAGCATTTT. It is translated as CASSRDRRQSQPQHF.

About this clone: This same CDR3 is encoded by further DNA sequences in the sample. The chain joins TRBV9 to TRBJ2-5; no definite D call. CDR1 is SGDLS, CDR2 YYNGEE, per germline. This CDR3 has 14 amino acids. V was trimmed by 0 bases and J by 4 bases, leaving 10 bases between them. The CDR3 bases are TGTGCCAGCAGCGTAGGTTCAGGCCGAGAGACCCAGTACTTC. Protein: CASSVGSGRETQYF.

The CDR3 nucleotides read TGTGCCAGCAGCTTAGGACTCAACAATGAGCAGTTCTTC. Translation gives CASSLGLNNEQFF. The chain recombines TRBV7-3 with TRBJ2-1; D might be TRBD2 (5 bases). The V end lost 2 bases, the J end lost 5 bases, and 7 bases lay between the germline ends. The CDR3 spans 13 residues. Per germline, CDR1 SGHTA and CDR2 FQGTGA.

The rearrangement links TRBV7-8 to TRBJ1-5; 7 bases map to TRBD1. Germline CDR1 SGHVS, CDR2 FQNEAQ. The V gene end was trimmed by 4 bases and the J gene end by 9 bases; junction bases not matched to a gene: 9. The CDR3 is made up of 14 amino acids. The DNA of the CDR3 is TGTGCCAGCAGCTCCGGACAGGTCATAGGGCCCCAGCATTTT. Amino acids: CASSSGQVIGPQHF.

V and J are TRBV7-9 and TRBJ2-5; 9 bases line up with TRBD1. V lost 5 bases to trimming and J lost 1 base; unmatched junction nucleotides: 5. The CDR3 extends over 15 amino acids. Germline CDR1 is SEHNR and CDR2 is FQNEAQ (reference sequence). CDR3 sequence (DNA): TGTGCCAGCAGCAGGGGACAGGGAATCCAAGAGACCCAGTACTTC. This translates into CASSRGQGIQETQYF. Full variable domain (missing parts from reference TRBV7-9 and TRBJ2-5): DTGVSQNPRHKITKRGQNVTFRCDPISEHNRLYWYRQTLGQGPEFLTYFQNEAQLEKSRLLSDRFSAERPKGSFSTLEIQRTEQGDSAMYLCASSRGQGIQETQYFGPGTRLLVL.

The chain carries TRBV6-4 and TRBJ2-3; D is possibly TRBD1 (5 bases). V was trimmed by 7 bases and J by 0 bases, leaving 14 bases between them. This CDR3 has 15 residues. Germline CDR1 reads MRHNA; CDR2 reads SNTAGT. The CDR3 DNA follows: TGTGCCAGCAAACAAAATGGGGCTAGCACAGATACGCAGTATTTT. Translation gives CASKQNGASTDTQYF.

The V and J genes are TRBV27 and TRBJ1-5, with 7 bases matching TRBD1. The V and J ends lost 6 bases and 4 bases, in that order; junction bases with no gene match: 12. Per the germline V gene, CDR1 is MNHEY and CDR2 is SMNVEV (reference sequence). The CDR3 contains 16 residues. The CDR3 DNA follows: TGTGCCAGCAGGAGGAGCATCGGGACAGCGAATCAGCCCCAGCATTTT. Protein sequence: CASRRSIGTANQPQHF.

The gene calls are TRBV11-2 and TRBJ2-2; D unclear. The CDR3 consists of 12 residues. The germline V and J ends were trimmed by 5 bases and 5 bases, with 6 bases remaining between them. The V gene's germline CDR1 is SGHAT and CDR2 FQNNGV. CDR3 loop: CASSRPTGELFF. The CDR3 DNA reads as TGTGCCAGCAGCCGTCCGACCGGGGAGCTGTTTTTT.

The rearrangement joins TRBV7-2 to TRBJ2-5; 13 nucleotides align to TRBD2. Germline trimming cut 1 base from V and 6 bases from J; bases unmatched to any gene: 14. Germline CDR1 SGHTA, CDR2 FQGNSA. This CDR3 spans 19 amino acids. The CDR3 DNA reads as TGTGCCAGCAGCTTAGAGACCTCCCCACTAGCGGGAGGGCCTAAGACCCAGTACTTC. Encoded protein: CASSLETSPLAGGPKTQYF.

This rearrangement joins TRBV9 to TRBJ2-5; 7 nucleotides align to TRBD2. Per the germline V gene, CDR1 is SGDLS and CDR2 is YYNGEE. The CDR3 is 15 amino acids. V gave up 3 bases and J gave up 5 bases; unmatched junction bases: 10. In nucleotides, the CDR3 is TGTGCCAGCAGCGACGGGCCTAGCGGAGAGGAGACCCAGTACTTC. This translates into CASSDGPSGEETQYF.

The chain combines TRBV5-1 with TRBJ2-5, with D unclear. This CDR3 comprises 13 residues. Germline V CDR1 and CDR2: SGHRS, YFSETQ. V lost 4 bases, J lost 5 bases, and 12 bases lay in between. The DNA for the CDR3 is TGCGCCAGCAGCCCATTCAGTAGGGAGACCCAGTACTTC. This translates into CASSPFSRETQYF.

This chain connects TRBV5-1 to TRBJ2-2, with D possibly being TRBD2 (5 bases). The CDR3 covers 14 residues. Germline CDR1 SGHRS, CDR2 YFSETQ. Trimming cost V 4 bases and J 5 bases, with 12 bases left between them. The DNA for the CDR3 is TGCGCCAGCAGCCTAGTTACTAGTACCGGGGAGCTGTTTTTT. Its translation: CASSLVTSTGELFF.

This chain joins TRBV7-6 and TRBJ2-1; tentative D call: TRBD2 (5 bases). Germline V gene data show CDR1 as SGHVS and CDR2 as FNYEAQ. The CDR3 sequence is 12 residues long. V lost 3 bases and J 13 bases, leaving 13 bases between the germline ends. CDR3 in amino acids: CASSLPGMGQFF. The CDR3 coding sequence is TGTGCCAGCAGCTTGCCGGGGATGGGCCAGTTCTTC. Full variable domain (rest looked up from reference TRBV7-6 and TRBJ2-1): GAGVSQSPRYKVTKRGQDVALRCDPISGHVSLYWYRQALGQGPEFLTYFNYEAQQDKSGLPNDRFSAERPEGSISTLTIQRTEQRDSAMYRCASSLPGMGQFFGPGTRLTVL.